Following are 23 T cell receptor beta chains from one sample sequenced in a study of T cell responses to AZD1222 COVID-19 vaccine. Produced via immunoSEQ multiplex PCR; TCRdb's table is partial and in-frame only. The table includes about 180,000 clones, 90% to 95% detected once. Source: peripheral blood, taken 28 days after the second AZD1222 dose. Every receptor here comes from an adult who received the AZD1222 COVID-19 vaccine.

The chain combines TRBV12-3 or TRBV12-4 with TRBJ2-7; no reliable D call. The CDR3 runs 13 residues. The V end was cut by 5 bases, the J end by 3 bases, with 11 bases between. The chain's CDR3 is CASSQTSFYEQYF. Here the CDR3 DNA reads TGTGCCAGCAGTCAGACGAGCTTCTACGAGCAGTACTTC.

The chain carries TRBV4-1 and TRBJ1-1; D is undetermined. Germline CDR1 MGHRA, CDR2 YSYEKL. This CDR3 comprises 14 residues. V was shortened by 4 bases and J by 6 bases, with 15 bases between the two germline ends. CDR3 nucleotides: TGCGCCAGCAGCCCCCGCAGCTACGGAGCTGAAGCTTTCTTT. This translates into CASSPRSYGAEAFF.

The genes are TRBV21-1 and TRBJ1-5. TRBV21-1 constitutes a pseudogene. CDR3 length: 16 amino acids. CDR3 coding DNA: TGTGCCAGCAGCAAAGGTGGGGATTATAGCAATCAGCCCCAGCATTTT. Its translation is CASSKGGDYSNQPQHF.

This chain uses TRBV5-1 with TRBJ1-1; 10 bases align to TRBD1. The CDR3 loop spans 16 amino acids. In germline, CDR1 is SGHRS, CDR2 YFSETQ. J was trimmed by 4 bases and V by 2 bases; bases with no gene match: 8. CDR3 residues: CASSFGQGGSGTEAFF. DNA of the CDR3: TGCGCCAGCAGCTTCGGACAGGGGGGGTCCGGCACTGAAGCTTTCTTT.

This chain connects TRBV4-1 to TRBJ2-7, with D perhaps TRBD1 (6 bases). Germline values: CDR1 MGHRA, CDR2 YSYEKL. Trimming stripped 2 bases from V and 2 bases from J, with 10 bases between. There are 14 residues in the CDR3. The CDR3 reads CASSQRQDTYEQYF. CDR3 coding DNA: TGCGCCAGCAGCCAAAGACAGGACACCTACGAGCAGTACTTC.

The V and J genes are TRBV5-1 and TRBJ1-2; tentatively, D is TRBD1 (6 bases). The CDR3 is 17 amino acids. With 2 bases removed from V and 4 bases from J, the gap between germline ends came to 21 bases. Germline V gene sequence: CDR1 SGHRS, CDR2 YFSETQ. The CDR3 DNA reads as TGCGCCAGCAGCTTAACAGGGTCGGCCGATCATTTCTATGGCTACACCTTC. Its translation: CASSLTGSADHFYGYTF.

The CDR3 spells CASSLLGAGSTDTQYF. The CDR3 coding sequence is TGTGCCAGCAGCCTCCTAGGGGCGGGGAGCACAGATACGCAGTATTTT. The chain is built from TRBV5-8 and TRBJ2-3; possibly TRBD2 for D (6 bases). The V gene's germline CDR1 is SGHTS and CDR2 YDEGEE. The CDR3 covers 16 residues. V was clipped by 4 bases and J by 0 bases, with 15 bases between them.

This chain joins TRBV2 and TRBJ1-3; maybe TRBD1 (5 bases). Trimming shortened V by 6 bases and J by 0 bases, and 12 bases separated the two germline ends. The CDR3 contains 15 residues. Germline V gives CDR1 SNHLY, CDR2 FYNNEI. The CDR3 DNA is TGTGCCAGCAGCAACGACAGATCCTCTGGAAACACCATATATTTT. Its translation: CASSNDRSSGNTIYF.

This chain joins TRBV7-9 and TRBJ1-2; a weak D match, TRBD1 (5 bases). Trimming pared 0 bases from V and 5 bases from J, leaving 13 bases between. CDR3 length: 15 amino acids. In germline, CDR1 is SEHNR, CDR2 FQNEAQ (reference sequence). The CDR3 DNA follows: TGTGCCAGCAGCTTAGCAGGCAGGGTAGCTTATGGCTACACCTTC. It yields the protein CASSLAGRVAYGYTF.

The chain uses TRBV4-3 and TRBJ2-5; TRBD1 agrees at 8 bases. CDR1 and CDR2 from the germline V gene are LGHNA and YSLEER. The CDR3 extends over 17 amino acids. V lost 1 base and J lost 1; bases outside the gene matches: 8. The CDR3 sequence: CASSQGARTGLQETQYF. In DNA, the CDR3 is TGCGCCAGCAGCCAAGGGGCGCGGACAGGGCTCCAAGAGACCCAGTACTTC.

V gene TRBV7-2 combines with J gene TRBJ1-2; D might be TRBD1 (5 bases). With 4 bases removed from V and 6 bases from J, the gap between germline ends came to 12 bases. From germline, CDR1 is SGHTA and CDR2 FQGNSA. The CDR3 runs 13 residues. DNA for the CDR3: TGTGCCAGCAGCTCCCTCCGGGGGGATGGCTACACCTTC. It codes for CASSSLRGDGYTF.

This sequence joins TRBV18 and TRBJ1-6, with D unresolved. CDR1 and CDR2 from the germline V gene are KGHSH and LQKENI. The CDR3 extends over 14 amino acids. V was pared by 1 base and J by 8 bases, with 9 bases between. This CDR3 reads CASSPRTEYSPLHF. CDR3 bases: TGTGCCAGCTCACCACGTACCGAATATTCACCCCTCCACTTT.

This rearrangement joins TRBV5-5 to TRBJ1-5; D possibly corresponds to TRBD1 (5 bases). Germline CDR1 and CDR2: SGHKS and YYEKEE (reference sequence). V was trimmed by 1 base and J by 8 bases, leaving 16 bases between them. This CDR3 comprises 15 residues. The CDR3: CASSLYTGGGEPQHF. DNA for the CDR3: TGTGCCAGCAGCTTGTATACAGGTGGGGGGGAGCCCCAGCATTTT.

DNA of the CDR3: TGTGCCAGCAGCCGCGCGACTAGTGGCTACACCTTC. This gives the protein CASSRATSGYTF. This sequence joins TRBV11-3 and TRBJ1-2; D gene uncertain. The germline V and J ends were trimmed by 5 bases and 7 bases, with 11 bases remaining between them. Germline assignment: CDR1 SGHNT and CDR2 YENEEA. The CDR3 consists of 12 residues. Variable domain in full (rest from reference TRBV11-3 and TRBJ1-2): EAGVVQSPRYKIIEKKQPVAFWCNPISGHNTLYWYLQNLGQGPELLIRYENEEAVDDSQLPKDRFSAERLKGVDSTLKIQPAELGDSAVYLCASSRATSGYTFGSGTRLTVV.

V usage is TRBV19 and J usage is TRBJ2-7, with 12 bases that match TRBD1. From germline, CDR1 is LNHDA and CDR2 SQIVND (reference sequence). The trim removed 6 bases at V and 5 bases at J, leaving 8 bases unmatched. This CDR3 has 15 amino acids. CDR3 bases: TGTGCCAGTAGAAACCCCGGGACAGGGGGCCACGAGCAGTACTTC. Encoded protein: CASRNPGTGGHEQYF. The full variable domain, rest sourced from reference TRBV19 and TRBJ2-7, is DGGITQSPKYLFRKEGQNVTLSCEQNLNHDAMYWYRQDPGQGLRLIYYSQIVNDFQKGDIAEGYSVSREKKESFPLTVTSAQKNPTAFYLCASRNPGTGGHEQYFGPGTRLTVT.

The chain uses TRBV27 and TRBJ1-5; maybe TRBD1 (5 bases). Trimming cost V 6 bases and J 7 bases, with 7 bases left between them. CDR3 length: 11 residues. CDR1 is MNHEY, CDR2 SMNVEV, per germline (reference sequence). The CDR3 region has the DNA TGTGCCAGCAGAGGGACCCAGCCCCAGCATTTT. Translated: CASRGTQPQHF.

V usage is TRBV19 and J usage is TRBJ1-2, with D uncertain. The CDR3 length is 15 residues. Germline loops: CDR1 LNHDA, CDR2 SQIVND (reference sequence). Trimming removed 3 bases at V and 5 bases at J, with 16 bases between. CDR3: CASSMLAAWRYGYTF. Written as DNA, the CDR3 is TGTGCCAGTAGTATGCTAGCCGCATGGAGGTATGGCTACACCTTC.

CDR3 region: CASSYMDRANEKLFF. The CDR3 coding sequence is TGTGCCAGCAGCTACATGGACAGAGCTAATGAAAAACTGTTTTTT. The chain links TRBV5-6 to TRBJ1-4; a possible D gene is TRBD1 (6 bases). The germline V gene has CDR1 SGHDT and CDR2 YYEEEE. The CDR3 length is 15 residues. Trimming cost V 3 bases and J 3 bases, with 12 bases left between them.

The chain recombines TRBV7-9 with TRBJ2-7; a possible D gene is TRBD1 (6 bases). CDR3 size: 15 residues. Germline V CDR1 and CDR2: SEHNR, FQNEAQ (reference sequence). Deletions cut 5 bases from V and 1 base from J, with 15 bases between. CDR3 nucleotide sequence: TGTGCCAGCAGCCCAACAGGGTCAGAATCCTACGAGCAGTACTTC. Residues: CASSPTGSESYEQYF.

The chain recombines TRBV5-4 with TRBJ1-3, with a possible D match to TRBD1 (6 bases). From germline, CDR1 is SGHNT and CDR2 YYREEE (reference sequence). With 3 bases removed from V and 10 bases from J, the gap between germline ends came to 14 bases. The CDR3 spans 13 residues. CDR3 in DNA: TGTGCCAGCAGCTCGAGGGGGGAAGGGACCATATATTTT. It specifies CASSSRGEGTIYF.

The chain recombines TRBV11-2 with TRBJ2-7; 8 bases line up with TRBD2. V trimming: 0 bases; J trimming: 2 bases; junction bases outside the gene matches: 9. The germline V gene has CDR1 SGHAT and CDR2 FQNNGV. There are 17 residues in the CDR3. The CDR3 region is CASSLDGSSGWTYEQYF. As DNA, the CDR3 is TGTGCCAGCAGCTTAGATGGTTCTAGCGGGTGGACCTACGAGCAGTACTTC. The whole variable domain, remainder taken from reference TRBV11-2 and TRBJ2-7, is EAGVAQSPRYKIIEKRQSVAFWCNPISGHATLYWYQQILGQGPKLLIQFQNNGVVDDSQLPKDRFSAERLKGVDSTLKIQPAKLEDSAVYLCASSLDGSSGWTYEQYFGPGTRLTVT.

The chain couples TRBV7-2 to TRBJ1-1, with D hard to call. This CDR3 comprises 15 residues. Germline values: CDR1 SGHTA, CDR2 FQGNSA. Trimming took off 5 bases at V and 2 bases at J, with 15 bases between the two ends. The CDR3: CASSPGGRKNTEAFF. As DNA, the CDR3 is TGTGCCAGCAGCCCCGGAGGCAGGAAAAACACTGAAGCTTTCTTT. Supplemented by reference TRBV7-2 and TRBJ1-1, the full variable domain reads GAGVSQSPSNKVTEKGKDVELRCDPISGHTALYWYRQSLGQGLEFLIYFQGNSAPDKSGLPSDRFSAERTGGSVSTLTIQRTQQEDSAVYLCASSPGGRKNTEAFFGQGTRLTVV.

The chain carries TRBV7-2 and TRBJ1-6; D gene ambiguous. CDR1 SGHTA and CDR2 FQGNSA come from the germline V gene. V was cut by 7 bases and J by 7 bases, with 8 bases left in between. There are 12 residues in the CDR3. For the CDR3, the DNA is TGTGCCAGCAACCTTTCGAATTCACCCCTCCACTTT. Translated, it gives CASNLSNSPLHF.